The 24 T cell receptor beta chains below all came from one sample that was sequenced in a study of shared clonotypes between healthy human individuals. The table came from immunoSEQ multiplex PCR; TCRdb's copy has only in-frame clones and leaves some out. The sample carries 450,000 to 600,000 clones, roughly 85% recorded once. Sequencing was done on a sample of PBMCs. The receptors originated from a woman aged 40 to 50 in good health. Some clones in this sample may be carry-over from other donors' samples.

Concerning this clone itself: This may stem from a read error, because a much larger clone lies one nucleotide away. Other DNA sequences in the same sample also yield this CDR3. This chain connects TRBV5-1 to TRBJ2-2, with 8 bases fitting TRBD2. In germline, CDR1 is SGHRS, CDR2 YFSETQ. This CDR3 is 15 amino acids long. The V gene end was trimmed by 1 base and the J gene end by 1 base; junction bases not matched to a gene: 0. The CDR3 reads CASSLTSGNTGELFF. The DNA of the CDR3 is TGCGCCAGCAGCTTGACTAGCGGGAACACCGGGGAGCTGTTTTTT.

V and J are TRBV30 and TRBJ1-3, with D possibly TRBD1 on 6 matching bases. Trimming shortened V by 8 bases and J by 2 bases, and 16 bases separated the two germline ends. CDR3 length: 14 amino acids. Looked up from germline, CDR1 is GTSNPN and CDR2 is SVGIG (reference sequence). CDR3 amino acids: CAASEGVAGNTIYF. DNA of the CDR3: TGTGCCGCCTCCGAGGGGGTGGCTGGAAACACCATATATTTT. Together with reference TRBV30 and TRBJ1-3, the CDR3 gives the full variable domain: SQTIHQWPATLVQPVGSPLSLECTVEGTSNPNLYWYRQAAGRGLQLLFYSVGIGQISSEVPQNLSASRPQDRQFILSSKKLLLSDSGFYLCAASEGVAGNTIYFGEGSWLTVV.

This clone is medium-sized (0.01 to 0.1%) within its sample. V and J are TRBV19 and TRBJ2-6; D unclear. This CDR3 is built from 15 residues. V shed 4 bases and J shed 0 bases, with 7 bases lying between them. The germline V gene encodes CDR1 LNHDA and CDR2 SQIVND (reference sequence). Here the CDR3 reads CASSTLISGANVLTF. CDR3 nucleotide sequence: TGTGCCAGTAGTACCTTAATCTCTGGGGCCAACGTCCTGACTTTC.

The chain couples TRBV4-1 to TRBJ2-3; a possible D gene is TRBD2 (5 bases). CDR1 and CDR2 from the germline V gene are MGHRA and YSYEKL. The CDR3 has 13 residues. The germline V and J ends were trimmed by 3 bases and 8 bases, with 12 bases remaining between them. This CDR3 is CASSQVLVATQYF. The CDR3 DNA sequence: TGCGCCAGCAGCCAGGTACTAGTTGCTACGCAGTATTTT.

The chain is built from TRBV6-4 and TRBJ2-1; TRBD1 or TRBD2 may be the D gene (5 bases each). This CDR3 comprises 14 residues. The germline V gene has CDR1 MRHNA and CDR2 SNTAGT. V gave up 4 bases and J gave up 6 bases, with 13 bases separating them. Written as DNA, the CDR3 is TGTGCCAGCAGTGGGGGGAACGCCGTCAATGAGCAGTTCTTC. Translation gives CASSGGNAVNEQFF.

The CDR3 here is CASSLGLQTDTQYF. CDR3 nucleotide sequence: TGTGCCAGCAGTCTGGGACTTCAAACCGATACGCAGTATTTT. The chain is built from TRBV7-2 and TRBJ2-3; TRBD2 is a possible D gene (6 bases). The CDR3 has 14 residues. Germline loops: CDR1 SGHTA, CDR2 FQGNSA. V was pared by 6 bases and J by 6 bases, with 16 bases between. Variable domain in full (rest from reference TRBV7-2 and TRBJ2-3): GAGVSQSPSNKVTEKGKDVELRCDPISGHTALYWYRQSLGQGLEFLIYFQGNSAPDKSGLPSDRFSAERTGGSVSTLTIQRTQQEDSAVYLCASSLGLQTDTQYFGPGTRLTVL.

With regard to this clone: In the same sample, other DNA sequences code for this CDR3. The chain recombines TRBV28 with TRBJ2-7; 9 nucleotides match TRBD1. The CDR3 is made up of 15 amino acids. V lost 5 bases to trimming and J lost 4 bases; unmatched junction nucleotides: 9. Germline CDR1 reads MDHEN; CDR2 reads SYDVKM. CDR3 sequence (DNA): TGTGCCAGCAGTCTCCCAGGGACAGGGACATACGAGCAGTACTTC. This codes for CASSLPGTGTYEQYF.

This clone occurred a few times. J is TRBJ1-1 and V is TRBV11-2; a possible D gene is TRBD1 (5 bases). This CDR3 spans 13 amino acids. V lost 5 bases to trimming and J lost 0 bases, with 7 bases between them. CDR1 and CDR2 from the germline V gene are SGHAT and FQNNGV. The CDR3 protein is CASSLTVNTEAFF. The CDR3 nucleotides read TGTGCCAGCAGCCTGACAGTGAACACTGAAGCTTTCTTT.

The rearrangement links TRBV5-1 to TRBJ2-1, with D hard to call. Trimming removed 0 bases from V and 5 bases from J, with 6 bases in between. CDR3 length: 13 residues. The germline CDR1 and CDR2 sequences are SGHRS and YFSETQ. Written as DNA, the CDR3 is TGCGCCAGCAGCTTGGTCCCAGACAATGAGCAGTTCTTC. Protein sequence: CASSLVPDNEQFF.

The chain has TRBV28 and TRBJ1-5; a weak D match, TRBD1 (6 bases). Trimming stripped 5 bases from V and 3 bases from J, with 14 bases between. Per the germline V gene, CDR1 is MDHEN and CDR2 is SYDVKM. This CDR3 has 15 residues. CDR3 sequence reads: CASSTPGHFNQPQHF. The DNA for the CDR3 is TGTGCCAGCAGTACACCGGGACACTTCAATCAGCCCCAGCATTTT.

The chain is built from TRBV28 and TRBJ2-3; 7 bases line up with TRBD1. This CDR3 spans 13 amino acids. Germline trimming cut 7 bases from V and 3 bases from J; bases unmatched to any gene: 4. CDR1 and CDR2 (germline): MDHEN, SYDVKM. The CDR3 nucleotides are TGTGCCAGCAACCCGACAGGGACAGATACGCAGTATTTT. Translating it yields CASNPTGTDTQYF. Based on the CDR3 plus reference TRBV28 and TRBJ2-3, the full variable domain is DVKVTQSSRYLVKRTGEKVFLECVQDMDHENMFWYRQDPGLGLRLIYFSYDVKMKEKGDIPEGYSVSREKKERFSLILESASTNQTSMYLCASNPTGTDTQYFGPGTRLTVL.

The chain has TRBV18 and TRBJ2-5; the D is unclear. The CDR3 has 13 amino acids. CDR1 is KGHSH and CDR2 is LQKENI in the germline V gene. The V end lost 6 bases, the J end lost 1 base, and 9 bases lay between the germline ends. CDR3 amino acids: CASSPESQETQYF. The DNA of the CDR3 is TGTGCCAGCTCCCCAGAAAGCCAAGAGACCCAGTACTTC.

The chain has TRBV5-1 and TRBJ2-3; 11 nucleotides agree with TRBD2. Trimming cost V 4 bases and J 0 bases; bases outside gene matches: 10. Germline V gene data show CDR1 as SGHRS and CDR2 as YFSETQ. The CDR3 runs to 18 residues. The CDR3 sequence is CASSPGTSGGYSTDTQYF. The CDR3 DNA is TGCGCCAGCAGCCCCGGGACTAGCGGAGGCTATAGCACAGATACGCAGTATTTT.

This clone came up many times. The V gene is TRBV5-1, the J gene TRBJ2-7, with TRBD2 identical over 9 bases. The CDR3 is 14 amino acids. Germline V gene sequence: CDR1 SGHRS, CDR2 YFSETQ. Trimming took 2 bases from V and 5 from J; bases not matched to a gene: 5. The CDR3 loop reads CASSLSGRINEQYF. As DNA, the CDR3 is TGCGCCAGCAGCTTAAGCGGGAGGATTAACGAGCAGTACTTC.

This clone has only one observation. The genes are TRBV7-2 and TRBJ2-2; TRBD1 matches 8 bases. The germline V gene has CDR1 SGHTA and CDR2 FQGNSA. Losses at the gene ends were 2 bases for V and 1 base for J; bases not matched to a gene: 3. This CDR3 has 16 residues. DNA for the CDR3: TGTGCCAGCAGCTTAAGGACAGGGATGAACACCGGGGAGCTGTTTTTT. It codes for CASSLRTGMNTGELFF.

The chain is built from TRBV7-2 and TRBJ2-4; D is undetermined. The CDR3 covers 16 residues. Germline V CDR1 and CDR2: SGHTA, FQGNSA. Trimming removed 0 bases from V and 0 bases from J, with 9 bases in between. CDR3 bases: TGTGCCAGCAGCTTAGCGGAGCTTGAAGCCAAAAACATTCAGTACTTC. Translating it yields CASSLAELEAKNIQYF.

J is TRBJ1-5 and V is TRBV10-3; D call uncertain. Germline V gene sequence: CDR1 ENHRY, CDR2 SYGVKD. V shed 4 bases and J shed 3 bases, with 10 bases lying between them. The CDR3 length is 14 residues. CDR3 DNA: TGTGCCATCAGTGCCGGGCCCCACAATCAGCCCCAGCATTTT. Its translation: CAISAGPHNQPQHF.

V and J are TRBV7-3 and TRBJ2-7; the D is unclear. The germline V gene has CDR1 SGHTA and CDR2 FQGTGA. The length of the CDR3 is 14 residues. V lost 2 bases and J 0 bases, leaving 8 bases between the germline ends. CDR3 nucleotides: TGTGCCAGCAGCTTATTGCCTAGCTCCTACGAGCAGTACTTC. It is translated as CASSLLPSSYEQYF.

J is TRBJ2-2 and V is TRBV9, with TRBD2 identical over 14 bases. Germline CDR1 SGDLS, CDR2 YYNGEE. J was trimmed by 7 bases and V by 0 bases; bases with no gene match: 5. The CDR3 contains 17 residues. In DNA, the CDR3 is TGTGCCAGCAGCGTAGGGGGACTAGCGGGAGCGGTCGGGGAGCTGTTTTTT. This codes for CASSVGGLAGAVGELFF.

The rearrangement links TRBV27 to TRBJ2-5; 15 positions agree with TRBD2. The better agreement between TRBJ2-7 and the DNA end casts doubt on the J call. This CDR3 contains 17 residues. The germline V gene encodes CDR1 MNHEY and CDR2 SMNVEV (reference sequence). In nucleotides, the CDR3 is TGTGCCAGCAGTGGGTGGACTAGCGGGAGGGACTCCTACGAGCAGTACTTC. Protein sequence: CASSGWTSGRDSYEQYF.

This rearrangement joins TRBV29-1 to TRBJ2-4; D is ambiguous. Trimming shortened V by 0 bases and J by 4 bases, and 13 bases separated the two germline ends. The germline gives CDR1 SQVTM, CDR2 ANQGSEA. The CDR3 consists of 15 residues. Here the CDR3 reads CSVEDLARFKNIQYF. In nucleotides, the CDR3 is TGCAGCGTTGAAGATCTTGCCCGGTTTAAAAACATTCAGTACTTC.

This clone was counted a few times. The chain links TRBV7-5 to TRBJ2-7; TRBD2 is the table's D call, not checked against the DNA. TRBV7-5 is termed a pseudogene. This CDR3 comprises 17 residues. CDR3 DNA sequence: TGTGTCAGAAGCTTTCCGACTAGCGGGGATCTCTCCTACGAGCAGTACTTC. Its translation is CVRSFPTSGDLSYEQYF.

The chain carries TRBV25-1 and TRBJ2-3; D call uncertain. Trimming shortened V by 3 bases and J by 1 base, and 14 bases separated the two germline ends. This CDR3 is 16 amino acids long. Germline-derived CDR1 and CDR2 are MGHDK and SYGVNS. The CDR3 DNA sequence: TGTGCCAGCAGTGATATGCTCCGGGCCCGCACAGATACGCAGTATTTT. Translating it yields CASSDMLRARTDTQYF.

DNA of the CDR3: TGTGCCAGCAGTTCCCCGGGACTGTACAATGAGCAGTTCTTC. Translation gives CASSSPGLYNEQFF. The chain links TRBV6-5 to TRBJ2-1, with D perhaps matching TRBD2 (6 bases). V was clipped by 4 bases and J by 4 bases, with 11 bases between them. Per germline, CDR1 MNHEY and CDR2 SVGAGI. The CDR3 contains 14 residues.